This entry lists 26 T cell receptor beta chains sequenced from one sample in a study of siplizumab effects on memory and regulatory T cells. The data were produced by immunoSEQ multiplex PCR, yet TCRdb's version contains in-frame clones alone and is incomplete. The sample contains over 100,000 clones, about 91% of which appear only once. Sequencing used Tregs sorted from blood. The receptors here all came from a human donor in good health.

The J gene is TRBJ1-1, the V gene TRBV5-1; unclear D gene. The CDR3 extends over 15 amino acids. V gave up 0 bases and J gave up 3 bases, with 12 bases separating them. CDR1 is SGHRS and CDR2 is YFSETQ in the germline V gene. The CDR3 sequence: CASSLEGRPYTEAFF. The CDR3 DNA is TGCGCCAGCAGCTTGGAAGGCAGGCCTTACACTGAAGCTTTCTTT.

The J gene is TRBJ1-6, the V gene TRBV6-5; D gene uncertain. The CDR3 has 14 amino acids. V was trimmed by 5 bases and J by 8 bases, leaving 13 bases between them. The V gene's germline CDR1 is MNHEY and CDR2 SVGAGI. The CDR3 sequence: CASSRPPNYSPLHF. CDR3 DNA: TGTGCCAGCAGTCGACCCCCTAATTATTCACCCCTCCACTTT.

The chain employs TRBV5-1 and TRBJ2-5, with 7 nucleotides matching TRBD1. CDR3 length: 14 amino acids. CDR1 SGHRS and CDR2 YFSETQ come from the germline V gene. Germline trimming cut 3 bases from V and 3 bases from J; bases unmatched to any gene: 5. This chain's CDR3 is CASSSRTGEETQYF. CDR3 DNA sequence: TGCGCCAGCAGCTCCAGGACAGGCGAAGAGACCCAGTACTTC. Full variable domain (outside the CDR3, taken from reference TRBV5-1 and TRBJ2-5): KAGVTQTPRYLIKTRGQQVTLSCSPISGHRSVSWYQQTPGQGLQFLFEYFSETQRNKGNFPGRFSGRQFSNSRSEMNVSTLELGDSALYLCASSSRTGEETQYFGPGTRLLVL.

This chain joins TRBV10-3 and TRBJ1-2; D is unresolved. CDR3 length: 13 amino acids. From germline, CDR1 is ENHRY and CDR2 SYGVKD. Trimming removed 0 bases from V and 8 bases from J, with 10 bases in between. The CDR3 region is CAISESGLRGYTF. As DNA, the CDR3 is TGTGCCATCAGTGAGTCAGGGTTACGCGGCTACACCTTC.

The chain couples TRBV7-3 to TRBJ2-1; TRBD2 aligns across 12 bases. CDR1 is SGHTA and CDR2 is FQGTGA in the germline V gene. The CDR3 contains 16 residues. Germline trimming cut 2 bases from V and 9 bases from J; bases unmatched to any gene: 8. The CDR3 bases are TGTGCCAGCAGCTTATCGCTAGCGGGGGGGAGACTTGAGCAGTTCTTC. Protein product: CASSLSLAGGRLEQFF.

The chain joins TRBV27 to TRBJ2-7; a possible D gene is TRBD1 (5 bases). The CDR3 totals 14 residues. In germline, CDR1 is MNHEY, CDR2 SMNVEV (reference sequence). The V end was cut by 7 bases, the J end by 2 bases, with 15 bases between. CDR3 nucleotides: TGTGCCAGCACCCGGTGGGGCGGAGCCTACGAGCAGTACTTC. It specifies CASTRWGGAYEQYF.

J is TRBJ2-1 and V is TRBV10-3; TRBD1 aligns across 10 bases. CDR1 is ENHRY, CDR2 SYGVKD, per germline. Losses at the gene ends were 6 bases for V and 6 bases for J; bases not matched to a gene: 2. The CDR3 has 13 residues. The CDR3 region has the DNA TGTGCCATCAGCTGGACAGGGGGCAATGAGCAGTTCTTC. The encoded protein is CAISWTGGNEQFF.

The V call is TRBV5-1, the J call TRBJ1-2; TRBD1 matches 9 bases. J was trimmed by 4 bases and V by 4 bases; bases with no gene match: 17. The CDR3 spans 18 residues. Germline values: CDR1 SGHRS, CDR2 YFSETQ. CDR3 DNA sequence: TGCGCCAGCAGCACGTCGTGGACAGGGGCCGCTGAAGTCTATGGCTACACCTTC. Protein sequence: CASSTSWTGAAEVYGYTF.

The chain couples TRBV6-5 to TRBJ2-4, with D hard to call. There are 16 residues in the CDR3. Germline lookup yields CDR1 MNHEY and CDR2 SVGAGI. Trimming removed 2 bases at V and 0 bases at J, with 11 bases between. DNA for the CDR3: TGTGCCAGCAGTTACACCGTCCTACTAGCCAAAAACATTCAGTACTTC. Translating gives CASSYTVLLAKNIQYF.

The chain links TRBV9 to TRBJ2-5, with 14 positions matching TRBD2. V trimming: 3 bases; J trimming: 1 base; junction bases outside the gene matches: 5. The V gene's germline CDR1 is SGDLS and CDR2 YYNGEE. CDR3 size: 17 residues. CDR3 sequence (DNA): TGTGCCAGCAGCGCAGGACTAGCGGGAGGAACCCAAGAGACCCAGTACTTC. Translated, it gives CASSAGLAGGTQETQYF. The whole variable domain, filled in from reference TRBV9 and TRBJ2-5, reads DSGVTQTPKHLITATGQRVTLRCSPRSGDLSVYWYQQSLDQGLQFLIQYYNGEERAKGNILERFSAQQFPDLHSELNLSSLELGDSALYFCASSAGLAGGTQETQYFGPGTRLLVL.

V and J are TRBV2 and TRBJ2-3; a weak D match, TRBD2 (6 bases). The germline V gene encodes CDR1 SNHLY and CDR2 FYNNEI. The CDR3 consists of 13 residues. Trimming took off 6 bases at V and 8 bases at J, with 15 bases between the two ends. Here the CDR3 reads CASSPGSGGTQYF. CDR3 sequence (DNA): TGTGCCAGCAGCCCAGGTAGCGGAGGTACGCAGTATTTT.

The chain employs TRBV19 and TRBJ2-4; 8 bases match TRBD1. Germline V gene sequence: CDR1 LNHDA, CDR2 SQIVND (reference sequence). With 3 bases clipped from V and 7 bases from J, the junction kept 5 bases outside the gene matches. There are 14 residues in the CDR3. The CDR3 loop is CASSIWQGANIQYF. For the CDR3, the DNA is TGTGCCAGTAGTATTTGGCAGGGGGCGAACATTCAGTACTTC.

V is TRBV19 and J is TRBJ2-1; 8 bases fit TRBD2. Trimming took 1 base from V and 4 from J; bases not matched to a gene: 15. CDR3 length equals 19 residues. Germline V gives CDR1 LNHDA, CDR2 SQIVND (reference sequence). The CDR3 DNA is TGTGCCAGTAGTATAGGGGGGATAGCGGGGCCGAGTCTGTACAATGAGCAGTTCTTC. This encodes CASSIGGIAGPSLYNEQFF. Complete variable domain (other parts from reference TRBV19 and TRBJ2-1): DGGITQSPKYLFRKEGQNVTLSCEQNLNHDAMYWYRQDPGQGLRLIYYSQIVNDFQKGDIAEGYSVSREKKESFPLTVTSAQKNPTAFYLCASSIGGIAGPSLYNEQFFGPGTRLTVL.

The chain recombines TRBV5-1 with TRBJ1-2; a weak D match, TRBD1 (6 bases). The V end lost 4 bases, the J end lost 2 bases, and 15 bases lay between the germline ends. CDR1 is SGHRS and CDR2 is YFSETQ in the germline V gene. The CDR3 sequence is 15 residues long. CDR3 DNA sequence: TGCGCCAGCAGCACTGGGGGGACACCCAACTATGGCTACACCTTC. It specifies CASSTGGTPNYGYTF.

CDR3 nucleotide sequence: TGTGCCACCGGAGCGCCCCCGGGACAGGGGGCATCTGAAGCTTTCTTT. Translation gives CATGAPPGQGASEAFF. The chain links TRBV10-3 to TRBJ1-1, with 12 bases identical to TRBD1. With V trimmed by 10 bases and J by 6 bases, 15 bases remained unmatched. Germline lookup yields CDR1 ENHRY and CDR2 SYGVKD. This CDR3 spans 16 amino acids.

CDR3 amino acids: CASRDSNSPLHF. In nucleotides, the CDR3 is TGCGCCAGCAGGGACAGTAATTCACCCCTCCACTTT. V and J are TRBV5-1 and TRBJ1-6; tentative D call: TRBD1 (6 bases). V gave up 5 bases and J gave up 6 bases, with 6 bases separating them. This CDR3 is built from 12 residues. Germline V lookup: CDR1 SGHRS, CDR2 YFSETQ.

This clone was detected a few times. J is TRBJ2-7 and V is TRBV7-9; the D gene is possibly TRBD1 (5 bases). Germline assignment: CDR1 SEHNR and CDR2 FQNEAQ (reference sequence). Trimming took 0 bases from V and 9 from J, leaving 12 bases between them. CDR3 length: 13 residues. The CDR3 loop is CASSLAAGYRQYF. The CDR3 DNA reads TGTGCCAGCAGCTTAGCGGCAGGGTATAGGCAGTACTTC.

V gene TRBV9 combines with J gene TRBJ2-7; TRBD2 matches at 7 bases. The V gene end was trimmed by 2 bases and the J gene end by 5 bases; junction bases not matched to a gene: 10. Germline-derived CDR1 and CDR2 are SGDLS and YYNGEE. CDR3 length: 15 residues. CDR3 coding DNA: TGTGCCAGCAGCGTTGATATGACTAGCCGGCACGAGCAGTACTTC. Protein: CASSVDMTSRHEQYF. Supplemented by reference TRBV9 and TRBJ2-7, the full variable domain reads DSGVTQTPKHLITATGQRVTLRCSPRSGDLSVYWYQQSLDQGLQFLIQYYNGEERAKGNILERFSAQQFPDLHSELNLSSLELGDSALYFCASSVDMTSRHEQYFGPGTRLTVT.

This chain links TRBV18 with TRBJ2-5; no reliable D call. Trimming removed 6 bases from V and 0 bases from J, with 14 bases in between. The CDR3 covers 15 residues. Germline CDR1 is KGHSH and CDR2 is LQKENI. CDR3 amino acids: CASSPPSGYQETQYF. The CDR3 DNA is TGTGCCAGCTCCCCCCCCAGTGGGTACCAAGAGACCCAGTACTTC.

The rearrangement links TRBV6-6 to TRBJ1-2; D is perhaps TRBD1 (6 bases). V lost 2 bases to trimming and J lost 8 bases, with 21 bases between them. Germline loops: CDR1 MNHNY, CDR2 SVGAGI (reference sequence). The CDR3 sequence is 16 residues long. The CDR3 sequence is CASSYPSRDIIGGYTF. The CDR3 DNA is TGTGCCAGCAGTTACCCGTCCCGGGACATTATCGGCGGCTACACCTTC.

The table lists this clone with a count of one. The J gene is TRBJ2-7, the V gene TRBV28; TRBD1 is a possible D gene (5 bases). With 6 bases removed from V and 3 bases from J, the gap between germline ends came to 12 bases. This CDR3 has 13 residues. The germline V gene encodes CDR1 MDHEN and CDR2 SYDVKM. CDR3 bases: TGTGCCAGCAGGTCAGGGTCGATCTACGAGCAGTACTTC. Its translation is CASRSGSIYEQYF.

In this sample, this clone turned up once. J is TRBJ1-3 and V is TRBV5-4, with D unclear. V was clipped by 0 bases and J by 4 bases, with 14 bases between them. The CDR3 length is 16 residues. Germline V gene data show CDR1 as SGHNT and CDR2 as YYREEE (reference sequence). CDR3 protein: CASSLDLGLRGNTIYF. In DNA form, the CDR3 reads TGTGCCAGCAGCTTGGATTTGGGTCTAAGAGGAAACACCATATATTTT.

The chain has TRBV30 and TRBJ1-1; no clear D. Trimming removed 0 bases from V and 11 bases from J, with 16 bases in between. This CDR3 is 13 amino acids long. Per the germline V gene, CDR1 is GTSNPN and CDR2 is SVGIG (reference sequence). The CDR3 protein is CAWSVAGASLAFF. The DNA for the CDR3 is TGTGCCTGGAGTGTAGCTGGCGCAAGTTTGGCTTTCTTT. Together with reference TRBV30 and TRBJ1-1, the CDR3 gives the full variable domain: SQTIHQWPATLVQPVGSPLSLECTVEGTSNPNLYWYRQAAGRGLQLLFYSVGIGQISSEVPQNLSASRPQDRQFILSSKKLLLSDSGFYLCAWSVAGASLAFFGQGTRLTVV.

Here the CDR3 reads CASSDMGGTEAFF. In DNA, the CDR3 is TGTGCCAGCAGTGATATGGGGGGCACTGAAGCTTTCTTT. The chain has TRBV6-1 and TRBJ1-1, with D tentatively TRBD1 (5 bases). CDR1 MNHNS and CDR2 SASEGT come from the germline V gene. The CDR3 covers 13 residues. Trimming shortened V by 3 bases and J by 4 bases, and 9 bases separated the two germline ends.

The chain employs TRBV27 and TRBJ2-5, with D perhaps TRBD2 (6 bases). Trimming stripped 8 bases from V and 9 bases from J, with 13 bases between. The CDR3 sequence is 11 residues long. The germline V gene encodes CDR1 MNHEY and CDR2 SMNVEV (reference sequence). The CDR3 spells CASSSALAQYF. CDR3 in DNA: TGTGCCAGCTCTAGCGCCCTCGCCCAGTACTTC.

V gene TRBV5-1 combines with J gene TRBJ1-1; no definite D call. The CDR3 extends over 18 amino acids. The germline CDR1 and CDR2 sequences are SGHRS and YFSETQ. The V end was cut by 3 bases, the J end by 0 bases, with 21 bases between. The CDR3 is CASSSPYQLAGLNTEAFF. DNA for the CDR3: TGCGCCAGCAGCTCCCCGTACCAACTGGCAGGCCTGAACACTGAAGCTTTCTTT.